What follows are 15 T cell receptor beta chains derived from one specimen sequenced in a study of cytomegalovirus exposure and HLA in healthy donors. This table comes from immunoSEQ multiplex PCR, and its TCRdb copy is limited to in-frame clones, with some not included. The table lists about 56,000 clones, 93% of them singletons. Source material: PBMCs. These receptors originate from a woman in her late teens or twenties in good health and CMV-seropositive.

The chain employs TRBV10-1 and TRBJ1-1, with D perhaps TRBD1 (6 bases). This CDR3 has 13 amino acids. From germline, CDR1 is WNHNN and CDR2 SYGVQD (reference sequence). Trimming cost V 0 bases and J 8 bases, with 10 bases left between them. The CDR3 reads CASSESKTGEAFF. The CDR3 coding sequence is TGCGCCAGCAGTGAGTCTAAGACAGGAGAAGCTTTCTTT.

The chain recombines TRBV11-1 with TRBJ1-6; D is unclear. The germline V gene has CDR1 SGHAT and CDR2 FQDESV (reference sequence). This CDR3 contains 14 residues. With 1 base removed from V and 6 bases from J, the gap between germline ends came to 7 bases. CDR3 amino acids: CASSLGRGNSPLHF. The DNA for the CDR3 is TGTGCCAGCAGCTTAGGTCGGGGTAATTCACCCCTCCACTTT.

CDR3 in amino acids: CASSRRTAKNTEAFF. CDR3 nucleotide sequence: TGTGCCAGCAGCCGAAGGACAGCCAAAAACACTGAAGCTTTCTTT. The chain uses TRBV11-2 and TRBJ1-1, with a tentative D call TRBD1 (6 bases). Germline assignment: CDR1 SGHAT and CDR2 FQNNGV. V dropped 5 bases and J dropped 2 bases, with 15 bases sitting between them. This CDR3 spans 15 amino acids.

This chain's CDR3 is CASSPRGGSYGYTF. The CDR3 DNA follows: TGTGCCAGCAGCCCGAGGGGGGGTTCTTATGGCTACACCTTC. The chain joins TRBV9 to TRBJ1-2; tentative D call: TRBD1 (6 bases). The CDR3 runs to 14 residues. The V and J ends lost 4 bases and 5 bases respectively, with 15 bases between them. CDR1 is SGDLS and CDR2 is YYNGEE in the germline V gene.

The DNA for the CDR3 is TGTGCCAGTAGCAGCGGTACAGATACGCAGTATTTT. Translated, it gives CASSSGTDTQYF. J is TRBJ2-3 and V is TRBV19; possible D gene TRBD2, 5 bases. V gave up 6 bases and J gave up 3 bases, with 7 bases separating them. This CDR3 region has 12 residues. CDR1 is LNHDA and CDR2 is SQIVND in the germline V gene (reference sequence). The full variable domain, rest sourced from reference TRBV19 and TRBJ2-3, is DGGITQSPKYLFRKEGQNVTLSCEQNLNHDAMYWYRQDPGQGLRLIYYSQIVNDFQKGDIAEGYSVSREKKESFPLTVTSAQKNPTAFYLCASSSGTDTQYFGPGTRLTVL.

This clone turned up a few times. The rearrangement uses TRBV6-4 and TRBJ2-2, with 7 bases fitting TRBD1. The CDR3 spans 14 residues. V was pared by 6 bases and J by 5 bases, with 6 bases of the junction left unmatched. Looked up from germline, CDR1 is MRHNA and CDR2 is SNTAGT. CDR3 protein: CASRQTGNTGELFF. As DNA, the CDR3 is TGTGCCAGCAGACAGACAGGGAATACCGGGGAGCTGTTTTTT.

The CDR3 region has the DNA TGTGCCAGCAGCTTGGGGGACAGAGCAAATCAGCCCCAGCATTTT. Translation gives CASSLGDRANQPQHF. The rearrangement joins TRBV5-6 to TRBJ1-5; 7 nucleotides match TRBD1. V was pared by 0 bases and J by 4 bases, with 4 bases of the junction left unmatched. The CDR3 has 15 amino acids. Looked up from germline, CDR1 is SGHDT and CDR2 is YYEEEE.

V and J are TRBV7-2 and TRBJ2-5; 9 bases are a match to TRBD2. The germline CDR1 and CDR2 sequences are SGHTA and FQGNSA. V lost 5 bases to trimming and J lost 2 bases; unmatched junction nucleotides: 6. The length of the CDR3 is 15 residues. The CDR3 loop is CASSIGGGGQETQYF. The CDR3, as DNA: TGTGCCAGCAGCATCGGCGGGGGGGGACAAGAGACCCAGTACTTC. The full variable domain, in which reference TRBV7-2 and TRBJ2-5 provide the parts outside the CDR3, is GAGVSQSPSNKVTEKGKDVELRCDPISGHTALYWYRQSLGQGLEFLIYFQGNSAPDKSGLPSDRFSAERTGGSVSTLTIQRTQQEDSAVYLCASSIGGGGQETQYFGPGTRLLVL.

Written as DNA, the CDR3 is TGTGCCAGCAGCTTGGAATTGGACAGGGGACCCTACAATGAGCAGTTCTTC. Amino acids: CASSLELDRGPYNEQFF. This chain joins TRBV5-6 and TRBJ2-1; TRBD1 matches at 9 bases. The ends lost 0 bases at V and 2 bases at J; junction bases unmatched: 6. CDR1 and CDR2 (germline): SGHDT, YYEEEE. The CDR3 has 17 residues.

The genes are TRBV7-2 and TRBJ1-1; D is ambiguous. The CDR3 consists of 15 residues. Trimming left V 1 base short and J 0 bases short, with 9 bases between. From germline, CDR1 is SGHTA and CDR2 FQGNSA. CDR3 nucleotides: TGTGCCAGCAGCTTAGTGCCAGGTCTGAACACTGAAGCTTTCTTT. Protein: CASSLVPGLNTEAFF.

V and J are TRBV29-1 and TRBJ1-2; 8 bases align to TRBD1. From germline, CDR1 is SQVTM and CDR2 ANQGSEA. Trimming at V came to 5 bases and at J to 7 bases, leaving 15 bases not matched to a gene. The CDR3 runs to 15 residues. CDR3 sequence reads: CSVRQGSPTGGGYTF. CDR3 nucleotide sequence: TGCAGCGTTAGACAGGGGAGTCCTACAGGGGGTGGCTACACCTTC.

The rearrangement links TRBV18 to TRBJ1-4; D is perhaps TRBD1 (6 bases). The CDR3 is 18 residues long. The V gene's germline CDR1 is KGHSH and CDR2 LQKENI. Trimming left V 6 bases short and J 0 bases short, with 20 bases between. The CDR3 nucleotides are TGTGCCAGCTCTGCAGGGGCAATTGACGGCACAACTAATGAAAAACTGTTTTTT. This codes for CASSAGAIDGTTNEKLFF.

CDR3 coding DNA: TGTGCCAGCAGTCCCCGGACAGGGTATTATAGCAATCAGCCCCAGCATTTT. Amino acids: CASSPRTGYYSNQPQHF. The chain uses TRBV27 and TRBJ1-5, with 8 positions matching TRBD1. The germline V gene encodes CDR1 MNHEY and CDR2 SMNVEV (reference sequence). Trimming cost V 5 bases and J 0 bases; bases outside gene matches: 9. CDR3 length: 17 residues.

The CDR3 spells CASTSDSTYEQYF. CDR3 DNA: TGTGCCAGCACTTCGGACAGCACCTACGAGCAGTACTTC. The chain couples TRBV5-4 to TRBJ2-7, with D perhaps matching TRBD1 (6 bases). The CDR3 is 13 amino acids. CDR1 is SGHNT, CDR2 YYREEE, per germline (reference sequence). The V gene lost 6 bases and the J gene lost 2 bases, with 12 bases spanning the gap. Drawing the rest from reference TRBV5-4 and TRBJ2-7, the complete variable domain is ETGVTQSPTHLIKTRGQQVTLRCSSQSGHNTVSWYQQALGQGPQFIFQYYREEENGRGNFPPRFSGLQFPNYSSELNVNALELDDSALYLCASTSDSTYEQYFGPGTRLTVT.

V usage is TRBV7-8 and J usage is TRBJ2-2; TRBD1 agrees at 9 bases. CDR1 is SGHVS, CDR2 FQNEAQ, per germline. The V and J ends lost 5 bases and 4 bases, in that order; junction bases with no gene match: 5. The CDR3 consists of 15 residues. In nucleotides, the CDR3 is TGTGCCAGCAGCCGGACAGGGGCTCTCACCGGGGAGCTGTTTTTT. Residues: CASSRTGALTGELFF.